The sequence of this TCR beta chain was determined in a study of shared clonotypes between healthy human individuals. General study results and limits: Among donors, sharing of clonotypes was expected to be affected by sequencing depth. Lower generation probabilities were found for non-shared clonotypes than for those shared by all four donors.

This CDR3 contains 14 residues. V was clipped by 1 base and J by 4 bases, with 10 bases between them. Germline lookup yields CDR1 SGHTA and CDR2 FQGTGA. Points on this clone: Antigen unknown.

The protocol was immunoSEQ multiplex PCR, while the TCRdb copy is restricted to in-frame clones and leaves out a portion. The table lists roughly 640,000 clones, about 96% of them singletons. The TCR originated in a woman in her thirties in good health. Sequenced sample: naive CD4+ T cells sorted from blood. Subset of the sample: CD45RA+ positively selected. The chain has TRBV7-3 and TRBJ2-5, with D tentatively TRBD2 (6 bases). The CDR3 loop reads CASSLRGGRETQYF. The CDR3 DNA follows: TGTGCCAGCAGCTTAAGGGGAGGTCGAGAGACCCAGTACTTC.